This T cell receptor beta chain was captured in a study of cytotoxic CD8 clonotypes in ibrutinib-treated CLL. Profiled with immunoSEQ multiplex PCR; TCRdb holds only in-frame clones, not every one. Of more than 200,000 clones detected, more than 75% appear once; the ten largest clones hold about an eighth. The CDR3 is 16 residues long. V shed 0 bases and J shed 2 bases, with 9 bases lying between them. Germline V gene sequence: CDR1 SGDLS, CDR2 YYNGEE. The TCR originated in a human donor with chronic lymphocytic leukemia. Here the sequenced sample was PBMCs, taken after 12 months of ibrutinib treatment. The gene calls are TRBV9 and TRBJ2-6; TRBD1 or TRBD2 may be the D gene (5 bases each). Written as DNA, the CDR3 is TGTGCCAGCAGCGTAGGTGGGGACCCTGGGGCCAACGTCCTGACTTTC. Amino acid sequence: CASSVGGDPGANVLTF.